The T cell receptor (beta chain) described here comes from a study of blood T cell repertoires in COVID-19. Study at large: Acute and convalescent COVID-19 specimens originated in the United States, Italy and Spain. From T cells, B-cell-depleted T cells, or PBMCs came the material, which was cDNA or gDNA.

V lost 4 bases and J lost 7, with 18 bases in between. The CDR3 loop spans 14 amino acids. Germline-derived CDR1 and CDR2 are SGDLS and YYNGEE. In the study's own analysis: Amplification of reference gene primers was used by the study to estimate nucleated cell counts. Some clones are missing from TCRdb's copy, which holds only in-frame ones; the method was immunoSEQ multiplex PCR. V and J calls and clone size are given by that table; D and trimming were obtained from the DNA. Of roughly 150,000 clones in the sample, about 86% were seen once. V and J are TRBV9 and TRBJ2-7; no firm D call. Material for sequencing was peripheral blood. The receptor was derived from a woman in her seventies with acute or convalescent COVID-19. The CDR3 loop is CASSPNARSGEQYF. CDR3 coding DNA: TGTGCCAGCAGCCCCAACGCCAGGTCCGGAGAGCAGTACTTC. Together with reference TRBV9 and TRBJ2-7, the CDR3 gives the full variable domain: DSGVTQTPKHLITATGQRVTLRCSPRSGDLSVYWYQQSLDQGLQFLIQYYNGEERAKGNILERFSAQQFPDLHSELNLSSLELGDSALYFCASSPNARSGEQYFGPGTRLTVT.